The clone carrying this TCR beta chain was detected only once. J gave up 6 bases and V 9 bases, and 11 bases lay outside the gene matches. There are 15 residues in the CDR3. Germline-derived CDR1 and CDR2 are ENHRY and SYGVKD. Using immunoSEQ multiplex PCR, the repertoire was profiled, and TCRdb retains in-frame clones only, with some absent. The table lists 2 million to 2.5 million clones, approximately 95% of them singletons, with 0.13% in the top ten. The data are from a study of shared clonotypes between healthy human individuals. Study details: Serving as donors were two women and three men, whose ages spanned 18 to 49.

This receptor was obtained from a man between 18 and 35 years old in good health. V usage is TRBV10-3 and J usage is TRBJ2-1; TRBD2 matches 10 bases. Sequencing was performed on naive CD4+ T cells sorted from blood. Subset: CD45RA+ positively selected. In DNA, the CDR3 is TGTGCCATTCTCCCCGGGACTAGCGACTCCAATGAGCAGTTCTTC. Translating it yields CAILPGTSDSNEQFF.